These T cell receptor beta chains were read from a single sample in a study of OX40 agonist ivuxolimab in advanced cancers. The table came from immunoSEQ multiplex PCR; TCRdb's copy has only in-frame clones and leaves some out. The sample shows tens of thousands of clones, about 88% of them seen only once. The material sequenced was CD4+ or CD8+ T cells sorted from blood, taken in a trial of the OX40 agonist ivuxolimab. The receptors were gathered from an adult with an advanced solid tumor such as melanoma, head and neck, liver or kidney cancer. Each CDR3 is given with its conserved first and last residue. The order of the fields is D gene, V gene, J gene, clone size, CDR3 protein, CDR3 DNA. A D gene is named only where the DNA matches it firmly. The size entry is marked missing in some rows and otherwise reads once, few, many or a size class.

D: -; V: TRBV6-5; J: TRBJ2-3; size: -; CDR3: CASSMKATDTQYF; DNA: TGTGCCAGCAGCATGAAAGCCACAGATACGCAGTATTTT
D: TRBD2; V: TRBV9; J: TRBJ2-5; size: -; CDR3: CASSVKREVETQYF; DNA: TGTGCCAGCAGCGTAAAGCGGGAGGTTGAGACCCAGTACTTC
D: -; V: TRBV28; J: TRBJ1-1; size: -; CDR3: CASSSHWSTEAFF; DNA: TGTGCCAGCAGTTCTCATTGGAGCACTGAAGCTTTCTTT
D: -; V: TRBV5-1; J: TRBJ2-5; size: -; CDR3: CASSLSLQETQYF; DNA: TGCGCCAGCAGCTTGTCCCTTCAAGAGACCCAGTACTTC
D: -; V: TRBV27; J: TRBJ2-1; size: -; CDR3: CASRTYNEQFF; DNA: TGTGCCAGCAGAACCTACAATGAGCAGTTCTTC
D: -; V: TRBV6-5; J: TRBJ2-7; size: -; CDR3: CASSYSTDGSYEQYF; DNA: TGTGCCAGCAGTTACTCGACGGACGGTTCCTACGAGCAGTACTTC
D: -; V: TRBV28; J: TRBJ2-7; size: -; CDR3: CASSSGRFPSKQYF; DNA: TGTGCCAGCAGTTCGGGACGGTTTCCCTCGAAGCAGTACTTC
D: -; V: TRBV30; J: TRBJ2-3; size: -; CDR3: CAWRGSGSTSTDTQYF; DNA: TGTGCCTGGAGGGGTTCGGGTAGTACTAGCACAGATACGCAGTATTTT
D: -; V: TRBV6-6; J: TRBJ2-7; size: -; CDR3: CASSYSDSYEQYF; DNA: TGTGCCAGCAGTTACTCCGACAGTTACGAGCAGTACTTC
D: -; V: TRBV7-9; J: TRBJ2-3; size: -; CDR3: CASSLGGQGITDTQYF; DNA: TGTGCCAGCAGCTTAGGGGGGCAGGGGATCACAGATACGCAGTATTTT
D: TRBD1; V: TRBV6-1; J: TRBJ1-2; size: few; CDR3: CASRTGQGPNYGYTF; DNA: TGTGCCAGCAGGACGGGACAGGGGCCTAACTATGGCTACACCTTC
D: TRBD1; V: TRBV14; J: TRBJ2-7; size: -; CDR3: CASSQDRGSFYEQYF; DNA: TGTGCCAGCAGCCAAGACAGGGGGTCCTTTTACGAGCAGTACTTC
D: -; V: TRBV27; J: TRBJ2-6; size: few; CDR3: CASSSSPGTGANVLTF; DNA: TGTGCCAGCAGTTCATCCCCCGGGACTGGGGCCAACGTCCTGACTTTC
D: TRBD2; V: TRBV9; J: TRBJ2-7; size: -; CDR3: CASSLGGLVGEQYF; DNA: TGTGCCAGCAGCCTCGGGGGACTAGTGGGTGAGCAGTACTTC
D: TRBD1; V: TRBV5-1; J: TRBJ2-5; size: -; CDR3: CASSQRTGGGQETQYF; DNA: TGCGCCAGCAGCCAAAGGACAGGGGGCGGGCAAGAGACCCAGTACTTC
D: TRBD2; V: TRBV11-2; J: TRBJ2-2; size: -; CDR3: CASSTRGLAGGWWELFF; DNA: TGTGCCAGCAGCACCAGGGGGTTAGCGGGAGGTTGGTGGGAGCTGTTTTTT
D: TRBD2; V: TRBV9; J: TRBJ2-3; size: -; CDR3: CASIGTSGGQYF; DNA: TGTGCCAGCATCGGGACTAGCGGGGGGCAGTATTTT
D: TRBD2; V: TRBV4-1; J: TRBJ2-7; size: -; CDR3: CASSRTSGSYEQYF; DNA: TGCGCCAGCAGCAGGACTAGCGGGAGCTACGAGCAGTACTTC
D: -; V: TRBV29-1; J: TRBJ1-1; size: once; CDR3: CSEGHSTEAFF; DNA: TGCAGCGAGGGACATAGCACTGAAGCTTTCTTT
D: -; V: TRBV29-1; J: TRBJ1-2; size: medium-sized; CDR3: CSVAGLDGYTF; DNA: TGCAGCGTTGCTGGGCTGGATGGCTACACCTTC
D: -; V: TRBV21-1; J: TRBJ1-1; size: -; CDR3: CASPRSEHDEGARTEAFF; DNA: TGTGCCTCCCCCAGGTCGGAACATGATGAGGGGGCGAGGACTGAAGCTTTCTTT
D: -; V: TRBV6-6; J: TRBJ2-7; size: -; CDR3: CASSYSLAEQYF; DNA: TGTGCCAGCAGTTACTCGTTGGCCGAGCAGTACTTC
D: -; V: TRBV6-4; J: TRBJ2-2; size: -; CDR3: CASSEMYFGTGELFF; DNA: TGTGCCAGCAGTGAAATGTATTTTGGCACCGGGGAGCTGTTTTTT
D: -; V: TRBV7-9; J: TRBJ1-2; size: few; CDR3: CASSLLSGGYTF; DNA: TGTGCCAGCAGCCTACTATCCGGCGGCTACACCTTC
D: -; V: TRBV7-9; J: TRBJ2-3; size: -; CDR3: CASSLPRSVDTQYF; DNA: TGTGCCAGCAGCCTACCCCGTTCCGTAGATACGCAGTATTTT
D: -; V: TRBV19; J: TRBJ2-2; size: -; CDR3: CASSMVTGELFF; DNA: TGTGCCAGTAGTATGGTCACCGGGGAGCTGTTTTTT
D: TRBD1; V: TRBV29-1; J: TRBJ2-7; size: -; CDR3: CSVTGGPAYEQYF; DNA: TGCAGCGTTACAGGGGGCCCGGCCTACGAGCAGTACTTC
D: TRBD1; V: TRBV10-3; J: TRBJ2-7; size: -; CDR3: CAISPPGQGNEQYF; DNA: TGTGCCATCAGCCCCCCGGGACAGGGGAACGAGCAGTACTTC
D: TRBD2; V: TRBV6-6; J: TRBJ2-7; size: -; CDR3: CASKVLAGSYEQYF; DNA: TGTGCCAGCAAAGTACTAGCGGGGTCCTACGAGCAGTACTTC
D: TRBD1; V: TRBV2; J: TRBJ1-4; size: -; CDR3: CASSPRGQINEKLFF; DNA: TGTGCCAGCAGCCCCCGGGGACAGATTAATGAAAAACTGTTTTTT
D: -; V: TRBV5-1; J: TRBJ1-1; size: -; CDR3: CASSPENTEAFF; DNA: TGCGCCAGCAGCCCCGAGAACACTGAAGCTTTCTTT
D: -; V: TRBV11-2; J: TRBJ2-5; size: -; CDR3: CASSLDPLAPWETQYF; DNA: TGTGCCAGCAGCTTAGACCCCCTGGCCCCGTGGGAGACCCAGTACTTC
D: -; V: TRBV7-9; J: TRBJ2-7; size: -; CDR3: CASSPMREVHEQYF; DNA: TGTGCCAGCAGCCCCATGAGGGAAGTCCACGAGCAGTACTTC
D: -; V: TRBV30; J: TRBJ1-1; size: -; CDR3: CASTVGYTEAFF; DNA: TGTGCATCGACGGTCGGGTACACTGAAGCTTTCTTT
D: -; V: TRBV9; J: TRBJ1-2; size: -; CDR3: CASSGRRRSYTF; DNA: TGTGCCAGCAGCGGGCGAAGGCGTAGCTACACCTTC
D: TRBD1; V: TRBV27; J: TRBJ2-1; size: -; CDR3: CASSSGTGEFF; DNA: TGTGCCAGCAGTTCCGGGACAGGAGAGTTCTTC
D: TRBD1; V: TRBV6-4; J: TRBJ1-2; size: -; CDR3: CASRTGTGLNYGYTF; DNA: TGTGCCAGCAGAACCGGGACAGGGTTGAACTATGGCTACACCTTC
D: -; V: TRBV4-1; J: TRBJ1-1; size: -; CDR3: CASITGTEAFF; DNA: TGCGCCAGCATAACGGGCACTGAAGCTTTCTTT
D: -; V: TRBV6-5; J: TRBJ2-1; size: -; CDR3: CASSYGASPYNEQFF; DNA: TGTGCCAGCAGTTACGGGGCCAGTCCCTACAATGAGCAGTTCTTC
D: -; V: TRBV6-1; J: TRBJ2-7; size: -; CDR3: CASKGGSYEQYF; DNA: TGTGCCAGCAAGGGCGGTTCCTACGAGCAGTACTTC
D: -; V: TRBV7-2; J: TRBJ1-1; size: -; CDR3: CASSSGPMNTEAFF; DNA: TGTGCCAGCAGCTCGGGACCGATGAACACTGAAGCTTTCTTT
D: -; V: TRBV5-5; J: TRBJ2-1; size: few; CDR3: CASSGMLTSFNEQFF; DNA: TGTGCCAGCAGCGGGATGCTGACAAGTTTCAATGAGCAGTTCTTC
D: TRBD2; V: TRBV4-1; J: TRBJ2-7; size: medium-sized; CDR3: CASSQLAGTDYEQYF; DNA: TGCGCCAGCAGCCAACTAGCGGGGACAGACTACGAGCAGTACTTC
D: -; V: TRBV19; J: TRBJ1-4; size: few; CDR3: CASIGRGFREKLFF; DNA: TGTGCCAGTATCGGGAGGGGGTTTCGGGAAAAACTGTTTTTT
D: TRBD1; V: TRBV7-6; J: TRBJ2-7; size: -; CDR3: CASSLALVPGTGEADEQYF; DNA: TGTGCCAGCAGCTTAGCGCTCGTGCCCGGGACAGGGGAGGCGGACGAGCAGTACTTC
D: -; V: TRBV7-8; J: TRBJ1-2; size: -; CDR3: CASSLAPGGSYGYTF; DNA: TGTGCCAGCAGCTTAGCGCCCGGTGGTTCCTATGGCTACACCTTC
D: -; V: TRBV6-4; J: TRBJ1-1; size: -; CDR3: CATPDSGDTRNTEAFF; DNA: TGTGCCACCCCAGATTCCGGGGACACCAGAAACACTGAAGCTTTCTTT
D: -; V: TRBV4-2; J: TRBJ2-1; size: few; CDR3: CASSPHLEGESSYNEQFF; DNA: TGTGCCAGCAGCCCCCATCTCGAGGGGGAGAGCTCCTACAATGAGCAGTTCTTC
D: -; V: TRBV12-5; J: TRBJ2-1; size: -; CDR3: CASVSYSYNEQFF; DNA: TGTGCTAGTGTGAGTTACTCCTACAATGAGCAGTTCTTC
D: -; V: TRBV29-1; J: TRBJ2-7; size: -; CDR3: CSVEGQRSYEQYF; DNA: TGCAGCGTTGAAGGACAGCGCTCCTACGAGCAGTACTTC
D: -; V: TRBV4-2; J: TRBJ2-1; size: -; CDR3: CASSRMSADNEQFF; DNA: TGTGCCAGCAGCCGCATGAGCGCTGACAATGAGCAGTTCTTC
D: -; V: TRBV28; J: TRBJ2-7; size: -; CDR3: CASSLTSFEQYF; DNA: TGTGCCAGCAGTTTGACAAGTTTCGAGCAGTACTTC
D: TRBD1; V: TRBV6-5; J: TRBJ2-1; size: -; CDR3: CASSYSIRGRRNEQFF; DNA: TGTGCCAGCAGTTACTCGATAAGGGGGCGAAGGAATGAGCAGTTCTTC
D: TRBD1; V: TRBV27; J: TRBJ1-2; size: -; CDR3: CASSLRGQSSSNYGYTF; DNA: TGTGCCAGCAGTTTACGGGGACAGTCCAGCTCTAACTATGGCTACACCTTC
D: TRBD2; V: TRBV28; J: TRBJ2-1; size: -; CDR3: CASSLPTSGGANEQFF; DNA: TGTGCCAGCAGTTTACCCACTAGCGGGGGGGCTAATGAGCAGTTCTTC